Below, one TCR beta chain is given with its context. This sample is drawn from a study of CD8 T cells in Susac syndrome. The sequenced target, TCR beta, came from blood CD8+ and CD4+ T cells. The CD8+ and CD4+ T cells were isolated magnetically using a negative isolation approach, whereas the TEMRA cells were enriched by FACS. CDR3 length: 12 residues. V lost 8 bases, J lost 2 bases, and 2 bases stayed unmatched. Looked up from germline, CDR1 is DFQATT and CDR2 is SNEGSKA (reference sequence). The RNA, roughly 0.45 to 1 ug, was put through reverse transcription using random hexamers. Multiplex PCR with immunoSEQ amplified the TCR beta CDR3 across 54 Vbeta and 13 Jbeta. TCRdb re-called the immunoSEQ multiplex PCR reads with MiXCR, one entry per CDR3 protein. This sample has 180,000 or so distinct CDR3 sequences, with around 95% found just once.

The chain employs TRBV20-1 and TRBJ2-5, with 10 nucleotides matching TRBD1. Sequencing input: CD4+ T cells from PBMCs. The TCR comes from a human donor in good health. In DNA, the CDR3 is TGCAGTTGGGACAGGGGTCAAGAGACCCAGTACTTC. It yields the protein CSWDRGQETQYF.